These 11 T cell receptor beta chains were sequenced from one sample in a study of CD8+CD57+ T cells in acquired aplastic anemia. Genomic DNA templated the TCR beta VDJ and CDR3 profiling. MiXCR was run by TCRdb on the reads, yielding one entry per CDR3 protein. The sample yields some 130,000 distinct CDR3 sequences, 41% seen once. Sequencing was done on a sample of sorted CD4+, CD8+, or CD8+CD57+ T cells (not recorded which) from PBMCs. The receptors were sampled from a human donor in good health, serving as a control.

On this clonotype itself: A junction end diverges from the germline sequence, so it may reflect a read error. V and J are TRBV10-3 and TRBJ2-5; TRBD2 agrees at 8 bases. The germline gives CDR1 ENHRY, CDR2 SYGVKD. The CDR3 contains 18 residues. The CDR3 DNA sequence: TGTACCATCAGTGATGCCGGGACTGGCGGGAGGTATCAAGAGACCCAGTACTTC. This gives the protein CTISDAGTGGRYQETQYF.

This clonotype was seen at least ten times. The rearrangement uses TRBV20-1 and TRBJ2-5, with no clear D. The ends were cut back, 6 bases at V and 1 base at J, with 15 bases in the middle. This CDR3 has 14 residues. The germline V gene encodes CDR1 DFQATT and CDR2 SNEGSKA (reference sequence). CDR3 sequence (DNA): TGCAGTGCCGGCAGCCAGGCACCCCAAGAGACCCAGTACTTC. As protein: CSAGSQAPQETQYF.

This clonotype was counted ten times or more. The V call is TRBV11-3, the J call TRBJ2-1, with D perhaps matching TRBD2 (5 bases). This CDR3 is built from 11 residues. Germline-derived CDR1 and CDR2 are SGHNT and YENEEA. V lost 4 bases and J lost 8, with 6 bases in between. CDR3 nucleotides: TGTGCCAGCAGCTCGGGGTATGAGCAGTTCTTC. Its translation is CASSSGYEQFF.

The table lists this clonotype with many counts. The chain carries TRBV5-4 and TRBJ2-5; 12 bases agree with TRBD2. The V segment lost 4 bases and the J segment 7 bases; nucleotides outside the gene matches: 11. Germline loops: CDR1 SGHNT, CDR2 YYREEE (reference sequence). The CDR3 runs to 16 residues. The CDR3 reads CASSPATSGGSGTQYF. As DNA, the CDR3 is TGTGCCAGCAGCCCAGCGACTAGCGGGGGATCGGGGACCCAGTACTTC.

About this clonotype: The conserved phenylalanine or tryptophan normally closing the CDR3 is absent here, so this likely arose from a read error. V gene TRBV12-3 or TRBV12-4 combines with J gene TRBJ2-2, with TRBD1 identical over 8 bases. The CDR3 length is 15 residues. Here the CDR3 DNA reads TGTGCCAGCAGCCGAGGGACAGGTTCCACCGAGGAGCTGTTTCTT. Protein sequence: CASSRGTGSTEELFL.

In its sample, this clonotype was seen many times. The rearrangement uses TRBV5-1 and TRBJ2-5; D is possibly TRBD1 (5 bases). The CDR3 extends over 13 amino acids. Trimming left V 5 bases short and J 1 base short, with 9 bases between. The V gene's germline CDR1 is SGHRS and CDR2 YFSETQ. CDR3 residues: CASSRQIQETQYF. In nucleotides, the CDR3 is TGCGCCAGCAGTCGACAGATCCAAGAGACCCAGTACTTC.

This clonotype was found many times. The chain combines TRBV6-5 with TRBJ1-1; D not certain. The CDR3 sequence is 11 residues long. Trimming took 6 bases from V and 8 from J, leaving 10 bases between them. From germline, CDR1 is MNHEY and CDR2 SVGAGI. This CDR3 reads CASSLPWEAFF. The CDR3 nucleotides are TGTGCCAGCAGCCTCCCCTGGGAAGCTTTCTTT.

There are many counts of this clonotype. The V call is TRBV19, the J call TRBJ1-2; D remains ambiguous. This CDR3 is built from 13 residues. Germline CDR1 and CDR2: LNHDA and SQIVND (reference sequence). V was shortened by 5 bases and J by 4 bases, with 11 bases between the two germline ends. CDR3 nucleotides: TGTGCCAGTAGTGAGACATCTGGCTATGGCTACACCTTC. Translation gives CASSETSGYGYTF.

In the case of this clonotype: A much larger clonotype is one base distant, so this may be a read error. This sequence joins TRBV20-1 and TRBJ1-1, with D tentatively TRBD1 (6 bases). The ends were cut back, 7 bases at V and 3 bases at J, with 12 bases in the middle. The germline V gene encodes CDR1 DFQATT and CDR2 SNEGSKA (reference sequence). The CDR3 is made up of 12 amino acids. CDR3 in amino acids: CSGQADDTEAFF. Here the CDR3 DNA reads TGCAGTGGACAGGCAGACGACACTGAAGCTTTCTTT.

This clonotype has ten or more counts. The rearrangement uses TRBV9 and TRBJ1-5; 9 bases match TRBD1. CDR1 and CDR2 (germline): SGDLS, YYNGEE. This CDR3 has 15 residues. The J segment lost 4 bases and the V segment lost 3 bases, leaving 5 bases of the junction unmatched. The CDR3 spells CASSAKTGGNQPQHF. The CDR3 DNA reads as TGTGCCAGCAGCGCTAAGACAGGGGGTAATCAGCCCCAGCATTTT.

The rearrangement uses TRBV9 and TRBJ1-6, with a tentative D call TRBD1 (6 bases). The CDR3 is 14 amino acids. V lost 3 bases and J lost 5, with 9 bases in between. Germline-derived CDR1 and CDR2 are SGDLS and YYNGEE. The CDR3 protein is CASSARQDNSPLHF. For the CDR3, the DNA is TGTGCCAGCAGCGCCCGACAGGATAATTCACCCCTCCACTTT.